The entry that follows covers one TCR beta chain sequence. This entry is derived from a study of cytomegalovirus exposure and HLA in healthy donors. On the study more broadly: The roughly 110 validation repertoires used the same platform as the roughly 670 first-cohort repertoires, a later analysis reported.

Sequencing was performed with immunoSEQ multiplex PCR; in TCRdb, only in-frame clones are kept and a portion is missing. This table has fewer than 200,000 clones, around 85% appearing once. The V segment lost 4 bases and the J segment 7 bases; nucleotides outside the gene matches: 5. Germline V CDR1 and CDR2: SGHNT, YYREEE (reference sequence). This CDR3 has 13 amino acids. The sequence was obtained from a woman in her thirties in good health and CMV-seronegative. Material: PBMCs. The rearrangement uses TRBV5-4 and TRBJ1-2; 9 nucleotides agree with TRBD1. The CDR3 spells CASSIMTGGGYTF. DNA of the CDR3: TGTGCCAGCAGCATAATGACAGGGGGTGGCTACACCTTC.